This T cell receptor (beta chain) emerged from a study of T cells in localized non-small cell lung cancer (dated by TCRdb to the early 2020s). Study-wide context: The study analyzed T cell repertoires of 200 to 250 early-stage NSCLC patients, comparing tumors and uninvolved tumor-adjacent lungs. All 236 NSCLC patients in the cohort were treatment-naive and had localized lung tumors that were resected. The mean age of the NSCLC patients was around 65 years, with 120 to 150 men and approximately 100 women. Summary of the overall study and its limitations: Because multi-region sequencing of the tumors was not done, intratumor heterogeneity could not be ruled out. Uninvolved tumor-adjacent lung showed the highest T cell clonality, higher than tumor, which suggests more focused antigenic responses in the uninvolved tumor-adjacent lung. Because of the exploratory design, TCR variables were selected using unadjusted p-values without false-discovery rate correction. Higher blood T cell density associated with longer overall survival, while higher adjacent-lung clonality associated with shorter survival. A median of around 50 of the top 100 tumor clones were detected in paired uninvolved adjacent lung, and 28 of these tumor clones were also found among the top 100 clones of the paired uninvolved adjacent lung.

The CDR3, from cysteine to phenylalanine, totals 13 residues. Only the CDR3 DNA stays, 39 bases, in frame from base 1. Deletion took 6 bases off V and 5 bases off J, with a span of 11 bases between the germline ends. Via the germline V gene, CDR1 is MNHEY and CDR2 SVGAGI. At diagnosis, tumor, uninvolved tumor-adjacent lung and peripheral blood were collected and then preserved as a mix of FFPE and fresh-frozen material. For TCR repertoire profiling, blood samples were analyzed as peripheral blood mononuclear cells. About this clone: This receptor's antigen is unknown. No qualities accompany the bases; no much larger clone lies one base away.

TCR beta CDR3 regions were sequenced from DNA using the immunoSEQ Assay. Processing in the source paper ran as follows. To compute T cell density, TCR beta template counts were normalized to usable DNA, which was estimated by amplifying housekeeping genes. Richness was estimated using the preseqR package, with extrapolation to 400,000 templates for PBMC samples and to 120,000 templates for tissue samples. Clonality was calculated as one minus Pielou's evenness. Tissue-enriched TCRs were identified by differential abundance testing using productive amino-acid clonotypes, minimum total count 5 and alpha 0.1. The Jaccard Index and the Morisita Overlap Index were used to measure repertoire overlap between compartments. GLIPH grouped TCR beta CDR3s together with public tetramer-defined viral CDR3s, and a viral motif had to include at least three viral sequences and also show V-gene enrichment. The source is immuneACCESS, and TCRdb retained only in-frame sequences with V and J called. Part of the clones is not carried over; for the studies checked, unresolved V genes explain less than half of this, and the remainder is unexplained. The D gene and trimming were derived from the DNA, and the V and J assignments and clone size from that table. The sample records 30,000 to 35,000 clones, roughly 93% of which are singletons. The ten largest make up around 8% of the sample.

This sequence uses TRBV6-5 and TRBJ1-5; no D segment can be confidently identified. Sequenced material: peripheral blood, taken before any cancer treatment. This clonotype originated in a female donor aged 60 or older with stage I lung adenocarcinoma. The DNA sequence follows: TGTGCCAGCAGACAGCGGAAAGATCAGCCCCAGCATTTT. This encodes CASRQRKDQPQHF.